The clone carrying this T cell receptor (beta chain) was counted once. Its antigen remains unidentified. This sample is drawn from a study of T cell responses to AZD1222 COVID-19 vaccine. Study results and caveats: Spike regions recognized by vaccine-associated CD4 TCRs spanned the protein, led by 160-218 and 743-854. Baseline seropositives among AZD1222 recipients totaled only five or six. Most donors were white British and more were female, and clonal diversity was possibly underestimated. The study found Spike-specific TCR breadth and depth rose after two AZD1222 doses.

Profiling relied on immunoSEQ multiplex PCR, and the TCRdb table lists in-frame clones only, not all of them. Found here are about 130,000 clones, approximately 94% of them singletons; the top ten hold under 3.5%. Trimming took 0 bases from V and 5 from J, leaving 9 bases between them. CDR1 and CDR2 (germline): LGHDT, YNNKEL (reference sequence). The CDR3 sequence is 14 residues long. Sequences were derived from peripheral blood, sampled on day 0 of AZD1222 vaccination. The TCR originated in an adult in good health. V usage is TRBV3-1 (or the pseudogene TRBV3-2) and J usage is TRBJ2-3; D remains ambiguous. In DNA form, the CDR3 reads TGTGCCAGCAGCCAAGAAACACGTGAAGATACGCAGTATTTT. Translating gives CASSQETREDTQYF.